This T cell receptor beta chain was documented in a study of control samples from healthy donors and cancer patients. The CDR3 is 15 residues long. CDR1 is KGHSH, CDR2 LQKENI, per germline. The protocol was immunoSEQ multiplex PCR, while the TCRdb copy is restricted to in-frame clones and leaves out a portion. The sample has about 120,000 clones, about nine tenths seen once; the top ten hold around 3.3%. Regarding this clone: Mismatch with germline at one junction end may stem from a read error. Other DNA sequences from this sample encode an identical CDR3 as well.

This clonotype was obtained from a man aged 40-55 years in good health. The rearrangement joins TRBV18 to TRBJ1-1; no firm D call. The sample comprised blood. The CDR3 loop is CASSPKDSVNTEAFF. DNA of the CDR3: TGTGCCAGCTCACCCAAGGACTCCGTGAACACTGAGGCTTTCTTT.